Below, 27 T cell receptor beta chains from the same sample are listed, as sequenced in a study of blood T cell repertoires in COVID-19. Using immunoSEQ multiplex PCR, the repertoire was profiled, and TCRdb retains in-frame clones only, with some absent. The sample gives 370,000 or so clones, around 84% of which show up once; about 1% is in the top ten. Sample: peripheral blood. Receptors were obtained from a human donor with acute or convalescent COVID-19. The donor label of this sample is uncertain.

This rearrangement joins TRBV7-9 to TRBJ1-5, with 8 bases identical to TRBD1. The CDR3 has 17 amino acids. J was trimmed by 0 bases and V by 5 bases; bases with no gene match: 9. Per germline, CDR1 SEHNR and CDR2 FQNEAQ (reference sequence). The CDR3 DNA is TGTGCCAGCAGCGGGACAGGCCTTGGATATAGCAATCAGCCCCAGCATTTT. This sequence encodes CASSGTGLGYSNQPQHF.

The table lists this clone with a few counts. J is TRBJ1-2 and V is TRBV2, with 7 bases fitting TRBD1. CDR1 is SNHLY, CDR2 FYNNEI, per germline. V trimming: 0 bases; J trimming: 0 bases; junction bases outside the gene matches: 4. The CDR3 extends over 16 amino acids. The CDR3 DNA reads TGTGCCAGCAGTGAAGCTTGGACAGGAGCTAACTATGGCTACACCTTC. This encodes CASSEAWTGANYGYTF.

This clone was recorded only once. The rearrangement uses TRBV28 and TRBJ1-3; D might be TRBD1 (5 bases). Trimming cost V 3 bases and J 0 bases, with 12 bases left between them. The CDR3 totals 16 residues. Germline CDR1 is MDHEN and CDR2 is SYDVKM. The CDR3 sequence is CASSLAMGLSGNTIYF. The DNA for the CDR3 is TGTGCCAGCAGTTTGGCGATGGGGCTCTCTGGAAACACCATATATTTT. The full variable domain, rest sourced from reference TRBV28 and TRBJ1-3, is DVKVTQSSRYLVKRTGEKVFLECVQDMDHENMFWYRQDPGLGLRLIYFSYDVKMKEKGDIPEGYSVSREKKERFSLILESASTNQTSMYLCASSLAMGLSGNTIYFGEGSWLTVV.

The chain carries TRBV3-1 (or the pseudogene TRBV3-2) and TRBJ1-1; D is unclear. The germline V gene has CDR1 LGHDT and CDR2 YNNKEL (reference sequence). CDR3 length: 12 amino acids. V lost 4 bases and J lost 0, with 3 bases in between. The CDR3 sequence is CASSPLNTEAFF. CDR3 DNA: TGTGCCAGCAGCCCCTTGAACACTGAAGCTTTCTTT.

The rearrangement uses TRBV4-1 and TRBJ1-5; 7 bases map to TRBD1. Trimming cost V 3 bases and J 2 bases; bases outside gene matches: 7. The CDR3 is 16 residues long. Per germline, CDR1 MGHRA and CDR2 YSYEKL. CDR3 region: CASSQGDRARNQPQHF. The CDR3 DNA follows: TGCGCCAGCAGCCAGGGAGACAGGGCGCGCAATCAGCCCCAGCATTTT.

As DNA, the CDR3 is TGTGCCAGCAGTCCCGTCTTTCAGCCCCAGCATTTT. It encodes CASSPVFQPQHF. V and J are TRBV6-5 and TRBJ1-5; D not certain. Trimming left V 5 bases short and J 6 bases short, with 8 bases between. Germline-derived CDR1 and CDR2 are MNHEY and SVGAGI. The CDR3 is 12 amino acids.

V usage is TRBV5-1 and J usage is TRBJ2-2; D call uncertain. Germline CDR1 reads SGHRS; CDR2 reads YFSETQ. This CDR3 is 14 amino acids long. Trimming shortened V by 2 bases and J by 6 bases, and 11 bases separated the two germline ends. The CDR3 spells CASSFLTVPGELFF. DNA of the CDR3: TGCGCCAGCAGCTTCCTTACAGTACCCGGGGAGCTGTTTTTT.

The chain recombines TRBV27 with TRBJ1-5; weak D call: TRBD1 (6 bases). The CDR3 totals 16 residues. Germline lookup yields CDR1 MNHEY and CDR2 SMNVEV (reference sequence). V lost 6 bases to trimming and J lost 6 bases, with 21 bases between them. CDR3 residues: CASRDMGGGGGQPQHF. The CDR3 coding sequence is TGTGCCAGCAGGGACATGGGCGGGGGCGGCGGTCAGCCCCAGCATTTT.

This clone was counted between two and nine times. This chain links TRBV10-1 with TRBJ1-5; no reliable D call. V lost 1 base to trimming and J lost 4 bases, with 8 bases between them. Germline CDR1 WNHNN, CDR2 SYGVQD (reference sequence). The CDR3 has 14 amino acids. Here the CDR3 reads CASSEFGVNQPQHF. The CDR3 nucleotides read TGCGCCAGCAGTGAGTTCGGGGTGAATCAGCCCCAGCATTTT.

V and J are TRBV27 and TRBJ1-2; D unresolved. In germline, CDR1 is MNHEY, CDR2 SMNVEV (reference sequence). The CDR3 totals 13 residues. Trimming stripped 8 bases from V and 7 bases from J, with 17 bases between. The CDR3 reads CASWSPTVGGYTF. The CDR3 DNA follows: TGTGCCAGCTGGAGCCCGACTGTTGGTGGCTACACCTTC.

Concerning this clone itself: Other DNA sequences in the sample encode the same CDR3. V is TRBV12-3 or TRBV12-4 and J is TRBJ1-5; weak D call: TRBD1 (6 bases). The CDR3 covers 13 residues. V was clipped by 5 bases and J by 2 bases, with 7 bases between them. CDR3 bases: TGTGCCAGCAGTCGGACAGGCAATCAGCCCCAGCATTTT. The encoded protein is CASSRTGNQPQHF.

V gene TRBV14 combines with J gene TRBJ2-3; 8 bases fit TRBD1. CDR1 and CDR2 from the germline V gene are SGHDN and FVKESK. The length of the CDR3 is 12 residues. After removal of 4 bases from V and 10 bases from J, the junction contained 4 bases not matched to a gene. The CDR3 spells CASSPGGTAQYF. The CDR3 bases are TGTGCCAGCAGCCCAGGGGGCACGGCGCAGTATTTT.

This clone was picked up many times. The chain combines TRBV12-5 with TRBJ1-2, with D possibly TRBD1 on 6 matching bases. Trimming left V 2 bases short and J 8 bases short, with 15 bases between. Germline V lookup: CDR1 LGHNT, CDR2 FRNRAP. The CDR3 covers 14 residues. CDR3 nucleotide sequence: TGTGCTAGTGGTTTGTGGGGGGGCGCGGGCGGCTACACCTTC. Translation: CASGLWGGAGGYTF.

This rearrangement joins TRBV6-2 or TRBV6-3 to TRBJ1-4; 8 nucleotides align to TRBD1. V shed 4 bases, J shed 8 bases, and the junction held 9 bases outside the gene matches. Looked up from germline, CDR1 is MNHEY and CDR2 is SVGEGT. CDR3 length equals 15 residues. CDR3 sequence reads: CASSSQGAPPEKLFF. CDR3 DNA: TGTGCCAGCAGTTCCCAGGGGGCCCCCCCCGAAAAACTGTTTTTT.

This chain connects TRBV7-8 to TRBJ2-1; 10 bases fit TRBD2. Germline CDR1 is SGHVS and CDR2 is FQNEAQ. J gave up 1 base and V 5 bases, and 2 bases lay outside the gene matches. This CDR3 is 15 amino acids long. DNA for the CDR3: TGTGCCAGCAGCCCGGGACTAGCGTCCTACAATGAGCAGTTCTTC. It translates to CASSPGLASYNEQFF.

The rearrangement joins TRBV24-1 to TRBJ2-1; 9 bases are a match to TRBD1. Germline V gene lookup returns CDR1 KGHDR and CDR2 SFDVKD. This CDR3 spans 16 amino acids. Trimming took 4 bases from V and 7 from J; bases not matched to a gene: 10. CDR3 nucleotide sequence: TGTGCCACCAGTGAGCCTACAGGGGGCAGGAGGAATGAGCAGTTCTTC. Protein product: CATSEPTGGRRNEQFF.

V and J are TRBV6-6 and TRBJ2-7; TRBD1 matches 7 bases. The trim removed 0 bases at V and 3 bases at J, leaving 5 bases unmatched. Germline CDR1 reads MNHNY; CDR2 reads SVGAGI (reference sequence). This CDR3 is built from 15 residues. The CDR3 region is CASSYSNRGHYEQYF. The CDR3 DNA follows: TGTGCCAGCAGTTACTCGAATAGGGGGCACTACGAGCAGTACTTC.

This chain uses TRBV24-1 with TRBJ2-1; 7 nucleotides match TRBD1. Germline lookup yields CDR1 KGHDR and CDR2 SFDVKD. This CDR3 comprises 13 residues. V trimming: 9 bases; J trimming: 6 bases; junction bases outside the gene matches: 7. CDR3 amino acids: CATARQGFNEQFF. The CDR3 nucleotides read TGTGCCACCGCGAGACAGGGATTCAATGAGCAGTTCTTC.

J is TRBJ2-7 and V is TRBV27, with TRBD1 matching 7 bases. The CDR3 is 13 residues long. CDR1 is MNHEY and CDR2 is SMNVEV in the germline V gene (reference sequence). V dropped 8 bases and J dropped 0; count of bases not matched to a gene: 4. The CDR3 DNA follows: TGTGCCAGCCGACAGGGCTCCTCCTACGAGCAGTACTTC. Protein: CASRQGSSYEQYF.

The chain uses TRBV29-1 and TRBJ1-4; TRBD1 aligns across 9 bases. V was clipped by 4 bases and J by 1 base; unmatched bases: 7. The CDR3 extends over 16 amino acids. Per germline, CDR1 SQVTM and CDR2 ANQGSEA. CDR3 nucleotide sequence: TGCAGCGTTGCTTTCACAGGGGGCGTAACTAATGAAAAACTGTTTTTT. Protein product: CSVAFTGGVTNEKLFF.

This rearrangement joins TRBV3-1 (or the pseudogene TRBV3-2) to TRBJ1-1; perhaps TRBD1 as D (5 bases). CDR1 and CDR2 (germline): LGHDT, YNNKEL (reference sequence). Trimming shortened V by 6 bases and J by 0 bases, and 8 bases separated the two germline ends. The CDR3 is made up of 13 amino acids. The DNA for the CDR3 is TGTGCCAGCAGTAAGGGGATGAACACTGAAGCTTTCTTT. As protein: CASSKGMNTEAFF.

The CDR3 is CASSFVGREASYEQYF. The CDR3 DNA sequence: TGTGCCAGCAGTTTTGTGGGCAGGGAAGCCAGCTACGAGCAGTACTTC. The chain carries TRBV28 and TRBJ2-7; a possible D gene is TRBD1 (5 bases). The V gene lost 3 bases and the J gene lost 3 bases, with 18 bases spanning the gap. This CDR3 is 16 amino acids long. Per germline, CDR1 MDHEN and CDR2 SYDVKM.

In the case of this clone: The junction does not match germline at one end; this may be a read error. The chain recombines TRBV18 with TRBJ1-1; 8 nucleotides match TRBD1. Germline V lookup: CDR1 KGHSH, CDR2 LQKENI. The CDR3 spans 14 residues. As DNA, the CDR3 is TGTGCCAGCTCTCCGGACAGGGTGAAAACTGAAGCTTTCTTT. It translates to CASSPDRVKTEAFF.

The rearrangement uses TRBV18 and TRBJ2-3; 8 bases align to TRBD1. Per germline, CDR1 KGHSH and CDR2 LQKENI. The CDR3 loop spans 14 amino acids. With 4 bases clipped from V and 5 bases from J, the junction kept 5 bases outside the gene matches. This chain's CDR3 is CASSLGQGGDTQYF. The CDR3 nucleotides read TGTGCCAGCTCACTCGGACAGGGAGGAGATACGCAGTATTTT.

The chain is built from TRBV5-4 and TRBJ2-7; 10 nucleotides match TRBD2. V was pared by 0 bases and J by 7 bases, with 4 bases of the junction left unmatched. The length of the CDR3 is 14 residues. Looked up from germline, CDR1 is SGHNT and CDR2 is YYREEE (reference sequence). The chain's CDR3 is CASSLGLAGVEQYF. CDR3 sequence (DNA): TGTGCCAGCAGCTTGGGGCTAGCGGGAGTTGAGCAGTACTTC.

In DNA form, the CDR3 reads TGTGCCTGGAGTCCGGGCCCTAGCAGTTCACCCCTCCACTTT. This encodes CAWSPGPSSSPLHF. The rearrangement uses TRBV30 and TRBJ1-6; D gene unclear. Between the trimmed V and J ends, which lost 2 bases and 9 bases, there was a span of 14 bases. CDR1 and CDR2 (germline): GTSNPN, SVGIG (reference sequence). This CDR3 contains 14 residues.

This CDR3 is CASSLLMNTEAFF. The CDR3 coding sequence is TGTGCCAGCAGCCTACTAATGAACACTGAAGCTTTCTTT. The V gene is TRBV7-9, the J gene TRBJ1-1; D unresolved. This CDR3 contains 13 residues. The germline V gene encodes CDR1 SEHNR and CDR2 FQNEAQ (reference sequence). Trimming stripped 5 bases from V and 0 bases from J, with 7 bases between.